This T cell receptor beta chain was documented in a study of cytomegalovirus exposure and HLA in healthy donors. CDR1 KGHSH and CDR2 LQKENI come from the germline V gene. The trim removed 3 bases at V and 7 bases at J, leaving 10 bases unmatched. The CDR3 runs 17 residues. Researchers ran the PCR with 60 Vbeta and 13 Jbeta primers. Assay used: immunoSEQ multiplex PCR; TCRdb lists only in-frame clones, some missing. The repertoire holds some 150,000 clones, with about 85% as singletons. Study observations and caveats: A classifier reportedly called cytomegalovirus status with high sensitivity and specificity. Follow-up analysis found HLA locus-dependent TCR association rates, highest for DRB1 and lowest for HLA-C.

Of note for this clone: No antigen is known for it.

The rearrangement links TRBV18 to TRBJ1-6; TRBD1 agrees at 9 bases. The sequence was obtained from a human donor in good health. Sequences were obtained from PBMCs. The CDR3 loop reads CASSPQTGGARNSPLHF. The CDR3 DNA reads as TGTGCCAGCTCACCCCAAACAGGGGGCGCGAGGAATTCACCCCTCCACTTT. Complete variable domain (other parts from reference TRBV18 and TRBJ1-6): NAGVMQNPRHLVRRRGQEARLRCSPMKGHSHVYWYRQLPEEGLKFMVYLQKENIIDESGMPKERFSAEFPKEGPSILRIQQVVRGDSAAYFCASSPQTGGARNSPLHFGNGTRLTVT.